These T cell receptor beta chains were read from a single sample in a study of tumor and adjacent non-tumor tissue in lung cancer. MiXCR, run by TCRdb on the multiplex PCR reads, gives a single entry per CDR3 protein. The data show some 80,000 distinct CDR3 sequences, approximately 80% seen once. Material: distant non-tumor lung tissue. Source of these receptors: a man aged 55-75 years with non-small cell lung cancer. CDR3s include the opening cysteine and the closing phenylalanine or tryptophan. D genes are given only for firm matches. Clone size, where shown, is once, few, many, or a class for clones that have expanded.

d_gene | j_gene | v_gene | abundance | CDR3nt | CDR3aa
. | TRBJ1-2 | TRBV6-1 | . | TGTGCCAGCATTGAACGGGTTTTTGAATGGCGCTATGGCTACACCTTC | CASIERVFEWRYGYTF
. | TRBJ1-2 | TRBV4-1 | few | TGCGCCAGCAGCCAAGAGGGAAGGCCGAGAGGAAATGGCTACACCTTC | CASSQEGRPRGNGYTF
TRBD2 | TRBJ2-5 | TRBV12-3/TRBV12-4 | . | TGTGCCAGCAGTTTGGGGCTGGAGCGGGAGGGGCATGAGACCCAGTACTTC | CASSLGLEREGHETQYF
. | TRBJ2-4 | TRBV6-2/TRBV6-3 | . | TGTGCCAGCAGTTACTCGATGGCAGGTGGTATGTTAAACATTCTGTACTTC | CASSYSMAGGMLNILYF
. | TRBJ1-1 | TRBV11-1 | . | TGTGCCAGCAGCTTTCTCACGGGCAACACTGAAGCCTTCTTT | CASSFLTGNTEAFF
. | TRBJ1-6 | TRBV6-5 | many | TGTGCCAGCGGCTGGAGACGGCGTGATAATTCACCCCTCCACTTT | CASGWRRRDNSPLHF
TRBD2 | TRBJ2-2 | TRBV6-5 | . | TGTGCCAACAGTAAGGACTGGAGCGGGAGCGCCCGGGAGCTGTTTTTT | CANSKDWSGSARELFF
. | TRBJ2-3 | TRBV5-1 | few | TGCGTCAGCAGCGTGAAGGAGGGAGCCATCACAGCTACGCAGTATTTT | CVSSVKEGAITATQYF
TRBD1 | TRBJ1-1 | TRBV11-2 | . | TGTGCCAGCAGCTTAGTCCCCGGGACAGGAGGGACCTTCTTT | CASSLVPGTGGTFF
TRBD2 | TRBJ2-1 | TRBV12-5 | . | TGTGCTAGTGGTTTGTCGCCAGCGGGAGGTTACAATGAGCAGTTATTC | CASGLSPAGGYNEQLF
TRBD1 | TRBJ2-1 | TRBV11-2 | few | TGTGCCAGCAGGCAAGACGGACAGGGCTACAATGAGCAGTTCTTC | CASRQDGQGYNEQFF
. | TRBJ2-3 | TRBV6-5 | . | TGTGCCAGCAGTTACTACCCCGGGGGATGGGGTACGCAGTATTTT | CASSYYPGGWGTQYF
TRBD1 | TRBJ1-1 | TRBV11-2 | . | TGTGCCAGCAACTTGACAGGGAGAGGGACTGAGGCCTTCTTT | CASNLTGRGTEAFF
TRBD1 | TRBJ2-6 | TRBV11-2 | . | TGTACCAGCAGTTTAGTTCCAAAGGACAGGCCCTCTGGGGCCGACGTCCTGACTTTC | CTSSLVPKDRPSGADVLTF
. | TRBJ1-3 | TRBV20-1 | . | TGCAATGCTAGAGATCGATTGAGTCCGGGAAACACCATACATTTT | CNARDRLSPGNTIHF
. | TRBJ2-7 | TRBV29-1 | once | TGCAGCGTTGCGGGATGCCCACTCGTCCCCTACGAGCACTACTTC | CSVAGCPLVPYEHYF
. | TRBJ1-3 | TRBV12-3/TRBV12-4 | . | TGTGCCAGCAGTTTCACTAGTCTTATATCTGGAAACACCATATATTTT | CASSFTSLISGNTIYF
TRBD2 | TRBJ2-1 | TRBV29-1 | . | TGCGTCGGGGTGGAGGCGGGAGACTCGGATGAGCAGTCCTTC | CVGVEAGDSDEQSF
. | TRBJ1-4 | TRBV20-1 | . | TGCAGTGTTAGTATGATCGCCGGAGGGGAAAAACTGTTGTTT | CSVSMIAGGEKLLF
TRBD1 | TRBJ1-1 | TRBV11-2 | . | TGTGCCGGCAGCTTAGGGACAGTTGTGAGGGACACTGAAGCTTTCTTT | CAGSLGTVVRDTEAFF
TRBD2 | TRBJ2-1 | TRBV11-3 | . | TGTGCCAGCAGCTCAGAATCGAGGACTAGCGGGAGCGATAATGAGCAGTTCTTC | CASSSESRTSGSDNEQFF
TRBD2 | TRBJ2-1 | TRBV5-4 | . | TGTGCCAGCAGCGGGGGGGGGATGACTAGAAATGAGCAGTTCTTC | CASSGGGMTRNEQFF
. | TRBJ2-2 | TRBV20-1 | many | TGCAGTGCTCGGGACCCCTTCACCGGGGAGCTGTTTTTT | CSARDPFTGELFF
. | TRBJ1-2 | TRBV6-5 | . | TGTGCCAGCAGTTTAACAGTGGGATCGCTCTATGGCTACACCTTC | CASSLTVGSLYGYTF
TRBD2 | TRBJ2-1 | TRBV29-1 | . | TGCAACGTTGACGGGACTAGCGCTATTGAGCAGTTCTTC | CNVDGTSAIEQFF
. | TRBJ1-3 | TRBV7-2 | . | TGTGCCAGCAGCTGGGACGGCGTTAGCTCTGGAACCACCATATATTTT | CASSWDGVSSGTTIYF
. | TRBJ2-3 | TRBV19 | . | TGTGCCAGTAGTATATCCGGGGATACGCGGTATTTT | CASSISGDTRYF
. | TRBJ2-3 | TRBV20-1 | . | TGCAGTGCCTCGGACATCCGGGGGGCAGATGCGCACTATTTT | CSASDIRGADAHYF